This TCR beta chain was retrieved from a study of T cell changes during pregnancy in multiple sclerosis. Libraries were prepared by immunoSEQ multiplex PCR; TCRdb keeps only in-frame clonotypes and omits some of them. This sample has more than 35,000 clones, with 80% to 95% found just once. Germline V gene data show CDR1 as SGHDN and CDR2 as FVKESK. The CDR3 contains 13 residues. V was cut by 8 bases and J by 2 bases, with 12 bases left in between. This specimen was CD4+ T cells from peripheral blood mononuclear cells, taken in the third trimester of pregnancy. The TCR sequence derives from a female donor in good health, enrolled as a control in a pregnancy study. The chain links TRBV14 to TRBJ1-1; possible D gene TRBD1, 5 bases. CDR3 in amino acids: CASGWGVNTEAFF. In nucleotides, the CDR3 is TGTGCCAGCGGTTGGGGGGTTAACACTGAAGCTTTCTTT.